This record concerns one T cell receptor beta chain sequence. Antigen unknown. This sample is part of a study of T cell responses to AZD1222 COVID-19 vaccine. Germline CDR1 is SNHLY and CDR2 is FYNNEI. The CDR3 is made up of 14 amino acids. Deletions cut 0 bases from V and 1 base from J, with 6 bases between. Libraries were prepared by immunoSEQ multiplex PCR; TCRdb keeps only in-frame clonotypes and omits some of them. The sample has about 75,000 clones, about nine tenths seen once. Findings and limits, study-wide: Researchers report vaccine-associated CD4 TCRs spanning spike, with dominance at 160-218 and 743-854. Donors were mostly white British, more females; clonal diversity possibly underestimated. Reportedly, close to half of spike-specific TCRs are directed against unmutated variant regions.

Sequenced material: peripheral blood, taken 28 days after the second dose of the MenACWY control vaccine. This receptor was taken from an adult who received the MenACWY meningococcal vaccine as a control. V and J are TRBV2 and TRBJ1-1; D is unclear. The CDR3 here is CASSEAGQNTEAFF. The CDR3 nucleotides are TGTGCCAGCAGTGAAGCAGGGCAGAACACTGAAGCTTTCTTT.